This T cell receptor beta chain came from a study of identical twins' blood T cells. The CDR3 runs to 16 residues. V was pared by 5 bases and J by 1 base, with 9 bases of the junction left unmatched. Per germline, CDR1 WNHNN and CDR2 SYGVQD (reference sequence). TCRdb reprocessed the 5' RACE reads with MiXCR, giving one entry per CDR3 protein. This sample yields 1,000 to 1,500 distinct CDR3 sequences, of which more than 70% are seen a single time; approximately 9.2% belongs to the top ten. Six healthy women, forming three identical twin pairs, donated samples. Sequences were obtained from PBMCs. The origin of this receptor is a woman aged 18-55 years in good health. The gene calls are TRBV10-1 and TRBJ1-1; 8 bases fit TRBD1. DNA for the CDR3: TGCGCCAGCAGTTATTTGGACAGGGAGGCGAACACTGAAGCTTTCTTT. Translated, it gives CASSYLDREANTEAFF.